A single T cell receptor (beta chain) is shown here with its context. The CDR3 spans 14 residues. Trimming cost V 2 bases and J 8 bases, with 14 bases left between them. The germline CDR1 and CDR2 sequences are KGHSH and LQKENI. The sample belongs to a study of cytomegalovirus exposure and HLA in healthy donors. With 60 Vbeta and 13 Jbeta primers, the PCR was carried out. Assay used: immunoSEQ multiplex PCR; TCRdb lists only in-frame clones, some missing. The sample has under 200,000 clones, around 78% seen once. The chain is built from TRBV18 and TRBJ2-3, with no clear D. This receptor was taken from a man aged 30-40 years in good health and CMV-seronegative. The material sequenced was PBMCs. The CDR3 region has the DNA TGTGCCAGCTCACCAGTCGCGACAAGCCCTACGCAGTATTTT. It specifies CASSPVATSPTQYF.